A single sample gave rise to the 5 T cell receptor beta chains below, sequenced in a study of CD8+ T cells in alopecia areata. TCR sequencing used cDNA made by reverse transcription of extracted RNA. Using immunoSEQ multiplex PCR, the repertoire was profiled, and TCRdb retains in-frame clones only, with some absent. This sample has about 160,000 clones, with approximately 65% found just once. Described treatment: oral pan-JAK inhibitor, 5-10 mg twice daily. The input for sequencing was CD4+ T cells sorted from blood, taken at week 4, from a patient treated with tofacitinib. These receptors were collected from a human donor with alopecia areata.

The CDR3 reads CASAYRVTGELFF. In nucleotides, the CDR3 is TGTGCCAGCGCCTACAGGGTGACCGGGGAGCTGTTTTTT. The chain links TRBV27 to TRBJ2-2, with a weak D call TRBD1 (6 bases). With 8 bases removed from V and 5 bases from J, the gap between germline ends came to 12 bases. The V gene's germline CDR1 is MNHEY and CDR2 SMNVEV (reference sequence). The CDR3 length is 13 residues.

The V and J genes are TRBV30 and TRBJ1-1, with TRBD1 as a possible D gene (6 bases). The V and J ends lost 0 bases and 3 bases respectively, with 20 bases between them. Germline V gives CDR1 GTSNPN, CDR2 SVGIG (reference sequence). CDR3 length: 17 amino acids. CDR3 residues: CAWSVTWTHHRDTEAFF. For the CDR3, the DNA is TGTGCCTGGAGTGTAACGTGGACACATCACAGGGACACTGAAGCTTTCTTT.

V gene TRBV7-2 combines with J gene TRBJ2-3; D call uncertain. Germline V gene data show CDR1 as SGHTA and CDR2 as FQGNSA. The length of the CDR3 is 13 residues. The V end lost 5 bases, the J end lost 1 base, and 7 bases lay between the germline ends. This CDR3 is CASSPTGTDTQYF. For the CDR3, the DNA is TGTGCCAGCAGCCCTACAGGCACAGATACGCAGTATTTT.

The chain joins TRBV10-3 to TRBJ2-2; 10 nucleotides match TRBD1. The CDR3 has 17 amino acids. Germline CDR1 ENHRY, CDR2 SYGVKD. The junction had 6 bases not matched to a gene; V was cut back by 3 bases and J by 2 bases. In nucleotides, the CDR3 is TGTGCCATCAGTGAATGGGACAGGGGTCTTAACACCGGGGAGCTGTTTTTT. Its protein is CAISEWDRGLNTGELFF.

This clone was recorded a few times. The chain is built from TRBV27 and TRBJ1-5; no firm D call. The V and J ends lost 1 base and 4 bases respectively, with 11 bases between them. Germline lookup yields CDR1 MNHEY and CDR2 SMNVEV (reference sequence). The CDR3 loop spans 15 amino acids. CDR3 region: CASSLWARPNQPQHF. The CDR3 DNA follows: TGTGCCAGCAGTTTATGGGCCCGACCGAATCAGCCCCAGCATTTT.